Sequencing of this T cell receptor (beta chain) was carried out in a study of T cells in Graves' hyperthyroidism and ophthalmopathy. Patients aged 18 to 65 had newly diagnosed hyperthyroidism that had lasted under 2 months. PBMCs were collected from an approximately 10 ml volume of fresh peripheral blood. Amplification targeted TCR beta CDR3 regions from RNA transcripts. The HTBI primer set drove a first-round RT-PCR of the TCR CDR3. TCRdb reanalysed the multiplex PCR reads using MiXCR and keeps one entry per CDR3 protein. The repertoire holds hundreds of thousands of distinct CDR3 sequences, with approximately 18% as singletons. Comments on this clonotype: What it recognizes is unknown.

Findings of the study overall: Blood also held most thyroid clonotypes expanded beyond 0.001. In validation, the model predicted ophthalmopathy. These predictions came a median around 5.9 months before onset.

V gave up 2 bases and J gave up 8 bases, with 13 bases separating them. Germline CDR1 and CDR2: MNHEY and SVGAGI. The CDR3 extends over 15 amino acids. Sequencing was performed on blood. This TCR was sampled from a woman between 45 and 65 years old with Graves' hyperthyroidism that later progressed to Graves' ophthalmopathy. This chain connects TRBV6-5 to TRBJ1-6; D not certain. Written as DNA, the CDR3 is TGTGCCAGCAGTTACGATGGACGGGCGGATTCACCCCTCCACTTT. This translates into CASSYDGRADSPLHF.